A selection of T cell receptor beta chains follows, all from one sample in a study of a mutant IDH1 vaccine in newly diagnosed glioma. TCRdb's copy holds only in-frame clones and misses some; the assay was immunoSEQ multiplex PCR. The sample contains about 62,000 clones, approximately 90% of which appear only once. These receptors' antigens are unknown. This specimen was PBMCs, taken from a glioma patient whose treatment included an IDH1 peptide vaccine. These receptors were collected from a man aged 40-49 years with glioma. The CDR3 runs from the conserved cysteine through the conserved F or W. The D gene is left open where the match is weak. Part of the rows lack a size; the others show once, few, many or a class for expanded clones.

CDR3 protein: CASSSDRGLAYEQFF
CDR3 DNA: TGTGCCAGCAGCTCCGACCGGGGACTAGCATACGAGCAGTTCTTC
V gene: TRBV7-8
D gene: TRBD2
clone size: NA
J gene: TRBJ2-1

CDR3 protein: CASTLAWGNTEAFF
CDR3 DNA: TGTGCCAGCACCCTTGCTTGGGGGAACACTGAAGCTTTCTTT
V gene: TRBV6-1
D gene: NA
clone size: NA
J gene: TRBJ1-1

CDR3 protein: CASSTPRQANTEAFF
CDR3 DNA: TGTGCCAGTAGTACCCCCCGACAGGCGAACACTGAAGCTTTCTTT
V gene: TRBV19
D gene: NA
clone size: once
J gene: TRBJ1-1

CDR3 protein: CASRLSGGNQPQHF
CDR3 DNA: TGTGCCAGCAGGCTATCAGGGGGAAATCAGCCCCAGCATTTT
V gene: TRBV6-5
D gene: TRBD1
clone size: once
J gene: TRBJ1-5

CDR3 protein: CASSPGTGGRTDTQYF
CDR3 DNA: TGTGCCAGCAGCCCCGGGACAGGGGGTCGCACAGATACGCAGTATTTT
V gene: TRBV7-9
D gene: TRBD1
clone size: once
J gene: TRBJ2-3

CDR3 protein: CSVSTGQNTGELFF
CDR3 DNA: TGCAGCGTATCCACAGGGCAGAACACCGGGGAGCTGTTTTTT
V gene: TRBV29-1
D gene: NA
clone size: NA
J gene: TRBJ2-2

CDR3 protein: CASSYVQGEKLFF
CDR3 DNA: TGTGCCAGCAGTTATGTACAGGGTGAAAAACTGTTTTTT
V gene: TRBV6-6
D gene: NA
clone size: once
J gene: TRBJ1-4

CDR3 protein: CASSLVLGTTGGYNEQFF
CDR3 DNA: TGTGCCAGCAGCTTAGTGCTCGGGACCACAGGGGGCTACAATGAGCAGTTCTTC
V gene: TRBV7-9
D gene: TRBD1
clone size: NA
J gene: TRBJ2-1

CDR3 protein: CASSHGTAYEQYF
CDR3 DNA: TGTGCCAGCAGTCACGGGACAGCATACGAGCAGTACTTC
V gene: TRBV28
D gene: TRBD1
clone size: once
J gene: TRBJ2-7

CDR3 protein: CASSLQGHNSPLHF
CDR3 DNA: TGCGCCAGCAGCTTACAGGGGCATAATTCACCCCTCCACTTT
V gene: TRBV5-1
D gene: TRBD1
clone size: NA
J gene: TRBJ1-6

CDR3 protein: CASSLTNQAYGYTF
CDR3 DNA: TGTGCCAGCAGCTTGACCAACCAAGCCTATGGCTACACCTTC
V gene: TRBV11-2
D gene: NA
clone size: NA
J gene: TRBJ1-2

CDR3 protein: CASSRGTAIGFEQFF
CDR3 DNA: TGTGCCAGCAGCCGTGGGACAGCGATCGGTTTTGAGCAGTTCTTC
V gene: TRBV11-3
D gene: TRBD1
clone size: NA
J gene: TRBJ2-1

CDR3 protein: CASSLASGRTGNEQFF
CDR3 DNA: TGCGCCAGCAGCTTGGCGTCCGGGAGAACGGGCAATGAGCAGTTCTTC
V gene: TRBV5-1
D gene: NA
clone size: NA
J gene: TRBJ2-1

CDR3 protein: CASSTRRASTGELFF
CDR3 DNA: TGTGCCAGCAGCACAAGAAGAGCAAGCACCGGGGAGCTGTTTTTT
V gene: TRBV7-9
D gene: NA
clone size: NA
J gene: TRBJ2-2

CDR3 protein: CASSLDRATTEAFF
CDR3 DNA: TGCGCCAGCAGCTTGGACAGGGCGACAACTGAAGCTTTCTTT
V gene: TRBV5-1
D gene: NA
clone size: NA
J gene: TRBJ1-1

CDR3 protein: CASSQDRDQPQHF
CDR3 DNA: TGTGCCAGCAGCCAAGACAGAGATCAGCCCCAGCATTTT
V gene: TRBV4-2
D gene: NA
clone size: NA
J gene: TRBJ1-5

CDR3 protein: CASSLGGWLAGGGETQYF
CDR3 DNA: TGTGCCAGCAGCTTAGGTGGCTGGCTAGCGGGGGGAGGTGAGACCCAGTACTTC
V gene: TRBV7-2
D gene: TRBD2
clone size: NA
J gene: TRBJ2-5

CDR3 protein: CASSIDLGQGLRFF
CDR3 DNA: TGTGCCAGTAGTATAGATTTGGGACAGGGTCTTCGGTTCTTC
V gene: TRBV19
D gene: TRBD1
clone size: NA
J gene: TRBJ2-1